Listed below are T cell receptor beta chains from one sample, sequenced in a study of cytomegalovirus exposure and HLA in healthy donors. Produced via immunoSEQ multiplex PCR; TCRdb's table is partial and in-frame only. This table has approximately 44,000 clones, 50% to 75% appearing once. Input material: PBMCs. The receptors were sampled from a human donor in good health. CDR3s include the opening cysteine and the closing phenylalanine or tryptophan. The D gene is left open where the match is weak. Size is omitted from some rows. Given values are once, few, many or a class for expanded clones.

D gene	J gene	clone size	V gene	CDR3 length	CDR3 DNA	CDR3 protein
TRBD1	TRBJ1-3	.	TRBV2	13	TGTGCCAGCAGTGGGGACAGGGGAAACACCATATATTTT	CASSGDRGNTIYF
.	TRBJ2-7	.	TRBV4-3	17	TGCGCCAGCAGCCAAGACGGCCGGAGTCCAAACTCCTACGAGCAGTACTTC	CASSQDGRSPNSYEQYF
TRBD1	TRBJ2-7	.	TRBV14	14	TGTGCCAGCAGGCGGGACAGGGATACCTACGAGCAGTACTTC	CASRRDRDTYEQYF
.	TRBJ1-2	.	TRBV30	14	TGTGCCTGGAGAAGTACGTCCGGGAACTATGGCTACACCTTC	CAWRSTSGNYGYTF
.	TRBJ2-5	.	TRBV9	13	TGTGCCAGCAGCGTCGGGACTGGGGAGACCCAGTACTTC	CASSVGTGETQYF
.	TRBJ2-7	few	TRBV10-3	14	TGTGCCACCCCGCCGCGGGGCAGACCCTACGAGCAGTACTTC	CATPPRGRPYEQYF
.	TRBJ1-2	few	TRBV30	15	TGTGCCTGGACTCGCTTCGGACAGCTCTACTATGGCTACACCTTC	CAWTRFGQLYYGYTF
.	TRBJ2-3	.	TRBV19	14	TGTGCCAGTAGTATAGTTCCGAGCACAGATACGCAGTATTTT	CASSIVPSTDTQYF
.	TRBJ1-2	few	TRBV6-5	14	TGTGCCAGCACCCCGCACACAGATGGCTATGGCTACACCTTC	CASTPHTDGYGYTF
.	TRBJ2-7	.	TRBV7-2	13	TGTGCCAGCAGCTTACGGGGAAATTACGAGCAGTACTTC	CASSLRGNYEQYF
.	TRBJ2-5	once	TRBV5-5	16	TGTGCCAGCAGCTTGGCCGGTGCCGCTTTCCAAGAGACCCAGTACTTC	CASSLAGAAFQETQYF
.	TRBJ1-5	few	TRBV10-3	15	TGTGCCATCAGTGAATCTGGAGTCAGCAATCAGCCCCAGCATTTT	CAISESGVSNQPQHF
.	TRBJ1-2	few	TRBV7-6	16	TGTGCCAGCAGCTTCTGTCCAGAAGAAACTAACTATGGCTACACCTTC	CASSFCPEETNYGYTF
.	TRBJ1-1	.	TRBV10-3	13	TGTGCCATACGGAGACCGGGGAACACTGAAGCTTTCTTT	CAIRRPGNTEAFF
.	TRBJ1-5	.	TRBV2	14	TGTGCCAGCAGCCTAGACAGCCTCTATCAGCCCCAGCATTTT	CASSLDSLYQPQHF
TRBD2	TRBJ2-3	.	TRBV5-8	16	TGTGCCAGCAGCTTGCCAGGGAGGGTCAGCACAGATACGCAGTATTTT	CASSLPGRVSTDTQYF
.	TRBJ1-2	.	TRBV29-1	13	TGCAGCGTTGGGGCACAAGCTAACTATGGCTACACCTTC	CSVGAQANYGYTF
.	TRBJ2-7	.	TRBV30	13	TGTGCCTGGAGATTCCCCTTGCGCGACGAGCAGTACTTC	CAWRFPLRDEQYF
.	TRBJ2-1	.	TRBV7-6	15	TGTGCCCTGGGGAGGGCGGGGGCCTACTACAATGAGCAGTTCTTC	CALGRAGAYYNEQFF
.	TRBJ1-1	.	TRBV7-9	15	TGTGCCAGCAGCTTAAATCCAGGGTCACGCACTGAAGCTTTCTTT	CASSLNPGSRTEAFF
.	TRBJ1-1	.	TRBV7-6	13	TGTGCCAGCAGTCAAACGGTGAACACTGAAGCTTTCTTT	CASSQTVNTEAFF
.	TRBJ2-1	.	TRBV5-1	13	TGCGCCAGCAGCCTGGGACATCCAAATGAGCAGTTCTTC	CASSLGHPNEQFF
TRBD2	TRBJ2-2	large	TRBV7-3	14	TGTGCCAGCAGTAGACTAGCTTACGGCGGGGAGCTGTTTTTT	CASSRLAYGGELFF
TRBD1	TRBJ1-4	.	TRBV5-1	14	TGCGCCAGCAGCATCCCCGGGACAGACGAAAAACTGTTTTTT	CASSIPGTDEKLFF
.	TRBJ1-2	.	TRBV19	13	TGTGCCAGTAGTATGGTACAGAACTATGGCTACACCTTC	CASSMVQNYGYTF
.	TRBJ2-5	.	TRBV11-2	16	TGTGCCAGCAGCTTAGGTTACTCCCCGCGCCAAGAGACCCAGTACTTC	CASSLGYSPRQETQYF
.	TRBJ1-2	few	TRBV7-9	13	TGTGCCAGCAGCTTAGGTGAGCACGATGGCTACACCTTC	CASSLGEHDGYTF
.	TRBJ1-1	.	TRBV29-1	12	TGCAGCGTAGCAGGGGTAGGCACTGAAGCTTTCTTT	CSVAGVGTEAFF
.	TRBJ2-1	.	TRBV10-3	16	TGTGCCATCAGTGAGCCAGGGGGGCTCCTTAGGGATGAGCAGTTCTTC	CAISEPGGLLRDEQFF
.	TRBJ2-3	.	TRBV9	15	TGTGCCAGCAGCGTAGGTAACCGCGGCACAGATACGCAGTATTTT	CASSVGNRGTDTQYF
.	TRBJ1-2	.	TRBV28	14	TGTGCCAGCAGTTTCGCAGGGGCCTACTATGGCTACACCTTC	CASSFAGAYYGYTF
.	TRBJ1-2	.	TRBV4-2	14	TGTGCCAGCAGCCAGGGCACCCGAGACTATGGCTACACCTTC	CASSQGTRDYGYTF
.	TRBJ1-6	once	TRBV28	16	TGTGCCATCCAACCTAACTCAGGGGCCCTTGGTTCACCCCTCCACTTT	CAIQPNSGALGSPLHF
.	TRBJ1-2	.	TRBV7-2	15	TGTGCCAGCAGCTTAGCAAGGTTGCGGGGTGAGAACTACACCTTC	CASSLARLRGENYTF
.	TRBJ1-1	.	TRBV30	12	TGTGCCTGGAGTCCGACGGGCACTGAAGCTTTCTTT	CAWSPTGTEAFF
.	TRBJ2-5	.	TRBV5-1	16	TGCGCCAGCAGCTTGGACGGCAGGGGTATCCAAGAGACCCAGTACTTC	CASSLDGRGIQETQYF
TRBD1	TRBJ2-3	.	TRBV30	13	TGTGCCTGGAGCAACAGGGGGCCAGATACGCAGTATTTT	CAWSNRGPDTQYF